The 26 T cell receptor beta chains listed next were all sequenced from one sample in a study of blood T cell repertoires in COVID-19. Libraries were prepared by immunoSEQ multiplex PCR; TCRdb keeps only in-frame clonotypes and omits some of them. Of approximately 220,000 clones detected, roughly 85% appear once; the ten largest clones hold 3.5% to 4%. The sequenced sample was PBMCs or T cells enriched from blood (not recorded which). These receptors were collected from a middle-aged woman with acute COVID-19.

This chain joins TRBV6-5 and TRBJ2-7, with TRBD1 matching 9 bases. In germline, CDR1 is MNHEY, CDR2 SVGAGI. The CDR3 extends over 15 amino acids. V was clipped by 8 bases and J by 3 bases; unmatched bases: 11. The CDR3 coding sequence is TGTGCCAGCGGGTCCGGGACAGGGCCTCTCTACGAGCAGTACTTC. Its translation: CASGSGTGPLYEQYF.

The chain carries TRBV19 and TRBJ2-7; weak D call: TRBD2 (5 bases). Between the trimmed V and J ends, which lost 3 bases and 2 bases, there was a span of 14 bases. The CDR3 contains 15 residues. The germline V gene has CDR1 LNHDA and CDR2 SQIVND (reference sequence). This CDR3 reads CASSIGMFTPYEQYF. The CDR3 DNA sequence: TGTGCCAGTAGTATCGGGATGTTCACTCCCTACGAGCAGTACTTC. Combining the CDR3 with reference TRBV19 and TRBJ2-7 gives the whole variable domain DGGITQSPKYLFRKEGQNVTLSCEQNLNHDAMYWYRQDPGQGLRLIYYSQIVNDFQKGDIAEGYSVSREKKESFPLTVTSAQKNPTAFYLCASSIGMFTPYEQYFGPGTRLTVT.

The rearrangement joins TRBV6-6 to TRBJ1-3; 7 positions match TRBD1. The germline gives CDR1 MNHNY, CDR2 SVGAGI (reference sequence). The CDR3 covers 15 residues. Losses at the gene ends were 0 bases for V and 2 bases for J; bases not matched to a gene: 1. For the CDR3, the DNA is TGTGCCAGCAGTTACTCAGGGGGCACTGGAAACACCATATATTTT. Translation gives CASSYSGGTGNTIYF.

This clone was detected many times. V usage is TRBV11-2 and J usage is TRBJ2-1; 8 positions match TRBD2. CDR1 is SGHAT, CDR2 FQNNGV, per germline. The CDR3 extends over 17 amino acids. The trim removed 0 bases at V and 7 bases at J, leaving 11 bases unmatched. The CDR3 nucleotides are TGTGCCAGCAGCTTAGATACTCTAGCCGGGAGGGTAAATGAGCAGTTCTTC. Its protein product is CASSLDTLAGRVNEQFF.

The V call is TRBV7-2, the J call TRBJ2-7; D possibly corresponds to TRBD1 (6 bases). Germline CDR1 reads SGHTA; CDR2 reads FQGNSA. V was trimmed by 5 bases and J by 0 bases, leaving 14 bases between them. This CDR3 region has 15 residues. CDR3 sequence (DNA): TGTGCCAGCAGCGAAGAGGGACACGGCTCCTACGAGCAGTACTTC. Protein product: CASSEEGHGSYEQYF.

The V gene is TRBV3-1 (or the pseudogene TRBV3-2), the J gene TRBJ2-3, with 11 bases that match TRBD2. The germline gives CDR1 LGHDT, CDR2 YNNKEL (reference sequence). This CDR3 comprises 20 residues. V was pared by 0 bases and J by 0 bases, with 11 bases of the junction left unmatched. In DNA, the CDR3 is TGTGCCAGCAGCCAAGAAGGGCTAGCGGGAGGCCCTATAAGCACAGATACGCAGTATTTT. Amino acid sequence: CASSQEGLAGGPISTDTQYF.

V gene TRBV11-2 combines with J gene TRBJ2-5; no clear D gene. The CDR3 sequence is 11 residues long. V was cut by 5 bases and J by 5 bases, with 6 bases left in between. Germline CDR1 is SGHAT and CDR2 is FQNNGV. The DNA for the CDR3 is TGTGCCAGCAGCCTCGGGGAGACCCAGTACTTC. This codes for CASSLGETQYF.

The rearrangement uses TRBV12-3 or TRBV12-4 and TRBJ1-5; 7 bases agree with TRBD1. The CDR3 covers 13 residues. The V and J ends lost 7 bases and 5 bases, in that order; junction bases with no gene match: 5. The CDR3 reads CASTLDRDQPQHF. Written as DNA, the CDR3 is TGTGCCAGCACCCTAGACAGGGATCAGCCCCAGCATTTT.

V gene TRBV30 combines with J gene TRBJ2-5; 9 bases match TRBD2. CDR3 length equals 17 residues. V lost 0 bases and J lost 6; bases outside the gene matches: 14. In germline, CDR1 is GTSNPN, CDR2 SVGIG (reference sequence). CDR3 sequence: CAWSVWGGSGRWKTQYF. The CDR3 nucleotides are TGTGCCTGGAGTGTTTGGGGAGGTAGCGGGAGATGGAAGACCCAGTACTTC.

CDR3 in amino acids: CASSIAPGTVGTSGSLGRETQYF. Here the CDR3 DNA reads TGTGCCAGTAGTATAGCCCCAGGGACGGTGGGGACTAGCGGGAGTTTGGGGAGAGAGACCCAGTACTTC. The chain employs TRBV19 and TRBJ2-5, with 14 bases aligning to TRBD2. Looked up from germline, CDR1 is LNHDA and CDR2 is SQIVND (reference sequence). The CDR3 loop spans 23 amino acids. V gave up 1 base and J gave up 4 bases; unmatched junction bases: 23.

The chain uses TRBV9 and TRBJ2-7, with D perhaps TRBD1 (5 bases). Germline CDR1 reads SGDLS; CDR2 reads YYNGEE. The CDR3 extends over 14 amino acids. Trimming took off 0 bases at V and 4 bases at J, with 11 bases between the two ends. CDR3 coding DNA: TGTGCCAGCAGCGTAGCCACTTCAGGGTACGAGCAGTACTTC. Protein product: CASSVATSGYEQYF.

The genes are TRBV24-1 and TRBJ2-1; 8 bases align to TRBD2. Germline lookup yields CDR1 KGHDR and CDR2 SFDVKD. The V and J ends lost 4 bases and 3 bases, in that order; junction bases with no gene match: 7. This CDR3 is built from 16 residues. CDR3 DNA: TGTGCCACCAGTGACCCAAAAGCGGGAGTCTACAATGAGCAGTTCTTC. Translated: CATSDPKAGVYNEQFF.

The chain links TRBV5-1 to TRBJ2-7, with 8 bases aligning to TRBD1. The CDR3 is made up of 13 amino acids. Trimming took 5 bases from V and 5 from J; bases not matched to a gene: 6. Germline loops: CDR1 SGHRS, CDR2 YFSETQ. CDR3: CASSEPRGHEQYF. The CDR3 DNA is TGCGCCAGCAGTGAGCCCAGGGGGCACGAGCAGTACTTC.

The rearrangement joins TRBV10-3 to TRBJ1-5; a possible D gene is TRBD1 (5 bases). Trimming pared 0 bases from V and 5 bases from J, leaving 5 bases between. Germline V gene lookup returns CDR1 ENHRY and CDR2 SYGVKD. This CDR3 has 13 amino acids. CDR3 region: CAISESQDQPQHF. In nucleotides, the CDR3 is TGTGCCATCAGTGAGTCACAGGATCAGCCCCAGCATTTT.

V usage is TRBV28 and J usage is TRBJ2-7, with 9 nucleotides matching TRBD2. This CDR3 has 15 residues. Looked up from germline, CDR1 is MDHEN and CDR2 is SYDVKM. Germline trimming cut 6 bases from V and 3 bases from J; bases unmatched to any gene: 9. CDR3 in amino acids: CASRPGGGRDYEQYF. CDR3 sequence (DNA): TGTGCCAGCAGGCCGGGGGGCGGGAGGGACTACGAGCAGTACTTC.

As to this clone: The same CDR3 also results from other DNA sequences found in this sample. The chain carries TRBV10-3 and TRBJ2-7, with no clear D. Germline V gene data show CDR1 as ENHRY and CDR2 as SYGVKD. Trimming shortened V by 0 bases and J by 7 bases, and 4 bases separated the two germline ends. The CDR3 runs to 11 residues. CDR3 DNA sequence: TGTGCCATCAGTGAGTCTCGTGAGCAGTACTTC. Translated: CAISESREQYF.

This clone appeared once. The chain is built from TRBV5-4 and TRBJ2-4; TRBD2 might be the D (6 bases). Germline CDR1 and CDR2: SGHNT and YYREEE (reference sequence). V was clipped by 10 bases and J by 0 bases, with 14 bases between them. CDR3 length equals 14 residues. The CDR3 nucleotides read TGTGCCGGAAGTGGGGGGACAGCCAAAAACATTCAGTACTTC. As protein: CAGSGGTAKNIQYF. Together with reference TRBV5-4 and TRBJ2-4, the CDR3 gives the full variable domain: ETGVTQSPTHLIKTRGQQVTLRCSSQSGHNTVSWYQQALGQGPQFIFQYYREEENGRGNFPPRFSGLQFPNYSSELNVNALELDDSALYLCAGSGGTAKNIQYFGAGTRLSVL.

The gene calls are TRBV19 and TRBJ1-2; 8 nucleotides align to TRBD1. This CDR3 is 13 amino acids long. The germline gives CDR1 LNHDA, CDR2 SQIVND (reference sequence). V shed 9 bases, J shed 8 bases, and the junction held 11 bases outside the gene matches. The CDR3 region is CASDRGTFGGYTF. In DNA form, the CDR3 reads TGTGCCAGCGACAGGGGCACCTTTGGCGGCTACACCTTC.

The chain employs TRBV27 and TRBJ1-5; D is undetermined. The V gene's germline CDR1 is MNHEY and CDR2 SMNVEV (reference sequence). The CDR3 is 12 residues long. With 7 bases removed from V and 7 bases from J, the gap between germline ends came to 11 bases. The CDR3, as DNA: TGTGCCAGCACCCGCCTCGGGCAGCCCCAGCATTTT. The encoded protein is CASTRLGQPQHF.

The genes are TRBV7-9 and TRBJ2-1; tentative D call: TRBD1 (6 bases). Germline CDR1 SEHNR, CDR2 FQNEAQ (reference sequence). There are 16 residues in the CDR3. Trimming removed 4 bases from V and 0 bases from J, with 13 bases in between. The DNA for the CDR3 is TGTGCCAGCAGCTCCCTGGGGGCCCGCTCCTACAATGAGCAGTTCTTC. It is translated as CASSSLGARSYNEQFF.

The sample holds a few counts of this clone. CDR3 amino acids: CASSFWDSREAFF. The CDR3 bases are TGTGCCAGCAGTTTTTGGGACTCCCGTGAAGCTTTCTTT. The chain recombines TRBV28 with TRBJ1-1; D perhaps matches TRBD1 (5 bases). The V gene's germline CDR1 is MDHEN and CDR2 SYDVKM. The CDR3 spans 13 residues. The V end was cut by 3 bases, the J end by 7 bases, with 12 bases between. Looking up the rest from reference TRBV28 and TRBJ1-1 gives the full variable domain: DVKVTQSSRYLVKRTGEKVFLECVQDMDHENMFWYRQDPGLGLRLIYFSYDVKMKEKGDIPEGYSVSREKKERFSLILESASTNQTSMYLCASSFWDSREAFFGQGTRLTVV.

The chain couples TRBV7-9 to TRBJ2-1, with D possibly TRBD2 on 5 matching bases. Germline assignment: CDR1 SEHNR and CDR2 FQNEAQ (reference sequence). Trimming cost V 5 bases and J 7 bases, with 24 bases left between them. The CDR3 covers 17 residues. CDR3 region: CASSPSEEQRLGNEQFF. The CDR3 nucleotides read TGTGCCAGCAGCCCTTCGGAGGAGCAACGACTCGGAAATGAGCAGTTCTTC.

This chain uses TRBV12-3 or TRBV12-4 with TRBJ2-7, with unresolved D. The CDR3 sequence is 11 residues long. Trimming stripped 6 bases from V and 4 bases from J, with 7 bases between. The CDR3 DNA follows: TGTGCCAGCAGCTCAGGTTACGAGCAGTACTTC. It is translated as CASSSGYEQYF.

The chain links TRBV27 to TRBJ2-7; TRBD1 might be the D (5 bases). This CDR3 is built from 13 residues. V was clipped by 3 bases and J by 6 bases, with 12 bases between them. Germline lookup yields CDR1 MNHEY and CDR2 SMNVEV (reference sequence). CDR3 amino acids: CASSLLQGIEQYF. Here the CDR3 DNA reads TGTGCCAGCAGTTTGCTTCAGGGTATCGAGCAGTACTTC.

CDR3: CSPLKAVSTEAFF. CDR3 coding DNA: TGCAGCCCACTGAAAGCGGTCAGCACTGAAGCTTTCTTT. V usage is TRBV29-1 and J usage is TRBJ1-1, with D unclear. This CDR3 spans 13 amino acids. V dropped 8 bases and J dropped 4 bases, with 17 bases sitting between them. CDR1 and CDR2 (germline): SQVTM, ANQGSEA.

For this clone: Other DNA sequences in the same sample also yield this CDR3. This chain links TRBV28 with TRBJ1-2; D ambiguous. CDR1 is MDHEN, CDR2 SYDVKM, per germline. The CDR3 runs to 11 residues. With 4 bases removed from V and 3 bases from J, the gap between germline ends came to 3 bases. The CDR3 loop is CASSSYYGYTF. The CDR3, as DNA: TGTGCCAGCAGTTCCTACTATGGCTACACCTTC.